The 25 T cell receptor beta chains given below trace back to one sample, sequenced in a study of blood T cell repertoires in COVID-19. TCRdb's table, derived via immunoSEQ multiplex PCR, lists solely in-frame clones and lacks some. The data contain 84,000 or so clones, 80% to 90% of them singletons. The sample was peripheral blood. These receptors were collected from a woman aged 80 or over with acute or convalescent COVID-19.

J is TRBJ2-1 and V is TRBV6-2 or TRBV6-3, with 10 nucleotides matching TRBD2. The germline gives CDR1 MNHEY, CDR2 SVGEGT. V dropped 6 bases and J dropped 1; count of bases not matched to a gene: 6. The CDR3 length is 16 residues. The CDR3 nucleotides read TGTGCCAGCAGCCCCAGGGGACTAGCGTCCTACAATGAGCAGTTCTTC. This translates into CASSPRGLASYNEQFF.

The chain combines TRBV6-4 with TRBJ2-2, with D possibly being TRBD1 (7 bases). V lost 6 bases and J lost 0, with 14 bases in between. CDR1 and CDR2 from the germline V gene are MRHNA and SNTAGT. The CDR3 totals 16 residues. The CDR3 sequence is CASSLQGGANTGELFF. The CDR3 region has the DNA TGTGCCAGCAGCCTTCAGGGGGGAGCGAACACCGGGGAGCTGTTTTTT.

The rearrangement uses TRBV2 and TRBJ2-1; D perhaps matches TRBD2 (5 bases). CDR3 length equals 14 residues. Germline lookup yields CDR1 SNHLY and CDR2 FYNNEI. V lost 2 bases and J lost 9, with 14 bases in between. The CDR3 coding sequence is TGTGCCAGCAGTGAACAGGAGAAGAGCGGTGAGCAGTTCTTC. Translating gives CASSEQEKSGEQFF.

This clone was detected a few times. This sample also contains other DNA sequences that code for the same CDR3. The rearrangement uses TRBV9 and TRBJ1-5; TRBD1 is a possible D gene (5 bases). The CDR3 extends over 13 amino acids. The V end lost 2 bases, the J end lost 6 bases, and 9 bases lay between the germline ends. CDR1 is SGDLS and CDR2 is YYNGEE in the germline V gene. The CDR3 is CASSVGGSQPQHF. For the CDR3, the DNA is TGTGCCAGCAGCGTGGGGGGGTCTCAGCCCCAGCATTTT. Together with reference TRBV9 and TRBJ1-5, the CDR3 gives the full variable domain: DSGVTQTPKHLITATGQRVTLRCSPRSGDLSVYWYQQSLDQGLQFLIQYYNGEERAKGNILERFSAQQFPDLHSELNLSSLELGDSALYFCASSVGGSQPQHFGDGTRLSIL.

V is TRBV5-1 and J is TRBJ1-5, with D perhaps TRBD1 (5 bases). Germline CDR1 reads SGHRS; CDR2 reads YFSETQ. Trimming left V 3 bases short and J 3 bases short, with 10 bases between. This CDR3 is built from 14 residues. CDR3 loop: CASSYGTDNQPQHF. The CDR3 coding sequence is TGCGCCAGCAGCTACGGGACTGACAATCAGCCCCAGCATTTT.

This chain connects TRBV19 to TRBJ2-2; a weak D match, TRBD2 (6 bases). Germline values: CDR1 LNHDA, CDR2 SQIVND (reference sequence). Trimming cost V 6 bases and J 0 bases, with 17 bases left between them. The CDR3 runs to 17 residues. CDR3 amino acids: CASSLGGGAANTGELFF. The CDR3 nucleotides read TGTGCCAGTAGCCTCGGGGGTGGGGCAGCGAACACCGGGGAGCTGTTTTTT.

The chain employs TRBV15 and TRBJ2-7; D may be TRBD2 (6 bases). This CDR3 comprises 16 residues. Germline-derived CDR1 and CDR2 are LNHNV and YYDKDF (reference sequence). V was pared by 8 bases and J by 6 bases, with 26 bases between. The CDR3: CATERRGRTQLGEQYF. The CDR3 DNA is TGTGCCACCGAGAGGAGGGGCCGGACACAGCTTGGCGAGCAGTACTTC.

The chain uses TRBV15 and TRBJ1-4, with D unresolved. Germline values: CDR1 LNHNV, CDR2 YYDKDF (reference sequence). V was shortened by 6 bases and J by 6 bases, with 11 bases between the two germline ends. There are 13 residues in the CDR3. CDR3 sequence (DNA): TGTGCCACCAGAAAGAGGGAGGATGAAAAACTGTTTTTT. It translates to CATRKREDEKLFF.

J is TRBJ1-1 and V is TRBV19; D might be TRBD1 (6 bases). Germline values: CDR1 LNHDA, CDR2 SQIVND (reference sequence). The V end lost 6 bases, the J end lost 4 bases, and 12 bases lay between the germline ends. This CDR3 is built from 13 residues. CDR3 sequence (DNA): TGTGCCAGTAGCTTGACAGGTCTCACTGAAGCTTTCTTT. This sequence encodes CASSLTGLTEAFF.

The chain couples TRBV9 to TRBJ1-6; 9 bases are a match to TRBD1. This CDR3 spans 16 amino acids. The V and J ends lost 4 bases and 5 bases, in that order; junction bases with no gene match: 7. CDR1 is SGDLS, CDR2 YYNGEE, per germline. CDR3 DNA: TGTGCCAGCAGCTTCGCCGGGACAGGGAATAATTCACCCCTCCACTTT. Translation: CASSFAGTGNNSPLHF. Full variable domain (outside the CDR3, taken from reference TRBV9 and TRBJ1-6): DSGVTQTPKHLITATGQRVTLRCSPRSGDLSVYWYQQSLDQGLQFLIQYYNGEERAKGNILERFSAQQFPDLHSELNLSSLELGDSALYFCASSFAGTGNNSPLHFGNGTRLTVT.

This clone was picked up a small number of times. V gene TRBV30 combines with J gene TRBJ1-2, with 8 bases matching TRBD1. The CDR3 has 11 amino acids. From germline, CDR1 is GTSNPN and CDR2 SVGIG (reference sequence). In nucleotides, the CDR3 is TGTGCGGGACAGGCGTTCTATGGCTACACCTTC. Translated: CAGQAFYGYTF.

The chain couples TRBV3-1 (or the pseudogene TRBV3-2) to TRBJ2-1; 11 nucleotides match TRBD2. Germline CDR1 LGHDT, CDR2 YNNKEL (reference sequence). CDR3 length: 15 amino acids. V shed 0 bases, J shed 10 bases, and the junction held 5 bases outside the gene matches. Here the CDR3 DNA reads TGTGCCAGCAGCCAAGAGACTAGCGGGGCTGAGGAGCAGTTCTTC. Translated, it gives CASSQETSGAEEQFF.

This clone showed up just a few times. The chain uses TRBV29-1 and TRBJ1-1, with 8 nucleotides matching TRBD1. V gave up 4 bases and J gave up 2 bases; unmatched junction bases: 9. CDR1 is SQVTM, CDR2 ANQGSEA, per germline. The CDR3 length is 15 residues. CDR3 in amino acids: CSVVRGTGGNTEAFF. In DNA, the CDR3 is TGCAGCGTTGTTAGGGGAACAGGGGGTAACACTGAAGCTTTCTTT.

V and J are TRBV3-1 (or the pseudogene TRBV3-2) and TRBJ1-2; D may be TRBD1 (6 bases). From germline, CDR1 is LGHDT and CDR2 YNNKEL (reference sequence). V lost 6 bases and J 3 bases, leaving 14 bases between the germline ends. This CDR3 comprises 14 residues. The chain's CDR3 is CASSTTGSHYGYTF. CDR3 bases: TGTGCCAGCAGTACTACAGGGAGTCACTATGGCTACACCTTC.

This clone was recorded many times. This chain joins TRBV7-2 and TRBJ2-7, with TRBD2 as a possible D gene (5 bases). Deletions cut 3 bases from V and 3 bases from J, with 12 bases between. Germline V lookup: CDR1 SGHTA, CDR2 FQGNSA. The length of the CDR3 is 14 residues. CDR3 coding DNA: TGTGCCAGCAGCTTTTCCGGAGGAATCTACGAGCAGTACTTC. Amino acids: CASSFSGGIYEQYF.

CDR3 in amino acids: CASRLRPTLGNTIYF. The CDR3 nucleotides are TGTGCCAGCAGACTCCGTCCTACCTTAGGAAACACCATATATTTT. The chain is built from TRBV28 and TRBJ1-3; D ambiguous. Trimming left V 6 bases short and J 4 bases short, with 16 bases between. CDR1 MDHEN and CDR2 SYDVKM come from the germline V gene. There are 15 residues in the CDR3.

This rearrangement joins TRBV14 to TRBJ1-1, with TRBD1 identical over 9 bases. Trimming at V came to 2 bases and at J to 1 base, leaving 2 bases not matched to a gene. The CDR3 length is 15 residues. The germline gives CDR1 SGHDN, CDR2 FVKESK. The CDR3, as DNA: TGTGCCAGCAGCCAAAGGGACAGGGAGAACACTGAAGCTTTCTTT. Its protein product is CASSQRDRENTEAFF.

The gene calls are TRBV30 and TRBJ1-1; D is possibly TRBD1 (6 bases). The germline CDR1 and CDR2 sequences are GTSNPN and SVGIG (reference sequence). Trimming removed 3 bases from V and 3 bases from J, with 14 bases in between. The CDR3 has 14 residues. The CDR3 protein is CAWRTAQGYTEAFF. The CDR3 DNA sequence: TGTGCCTGGAGGACCGCCCAGGGGTACACTGAAGCTTTCTTT.

The DNA for the CDR3 is TGCGCCAGCAGTGCAGGGACAGATACGCAGTATTTT. Protein: CASSAGTDTQYF. The chain combines TRBV10-1 with TRBJ2-3; a possible D gene is TRBD1 (5 bases). The V and J ends lost 4 bases and 3 bases respectively, with 5 bases between them. CDR1 and CDR2 from the germline V gene are WNHNN and SYGVQD (reference sequence). The CDR3 sequence is 12 residues long.

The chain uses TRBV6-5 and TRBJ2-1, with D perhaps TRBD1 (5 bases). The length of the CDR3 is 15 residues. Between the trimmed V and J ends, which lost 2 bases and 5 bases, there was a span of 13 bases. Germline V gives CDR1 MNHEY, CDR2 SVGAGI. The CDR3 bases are TGTGCCAGCAGTTACGTAGGGGTTAATAACAATGAGCAGTTCTTC. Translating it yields CASSYVGVNNNEQFF.

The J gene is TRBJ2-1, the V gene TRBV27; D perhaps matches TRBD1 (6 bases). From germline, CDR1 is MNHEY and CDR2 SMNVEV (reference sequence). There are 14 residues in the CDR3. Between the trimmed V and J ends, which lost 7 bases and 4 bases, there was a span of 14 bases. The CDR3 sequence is CASKAGAGYNEQFF. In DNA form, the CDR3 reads TGTGCCAGCAAAGCAGGGGCCGGATACAATGAGCAGTTCTTC.

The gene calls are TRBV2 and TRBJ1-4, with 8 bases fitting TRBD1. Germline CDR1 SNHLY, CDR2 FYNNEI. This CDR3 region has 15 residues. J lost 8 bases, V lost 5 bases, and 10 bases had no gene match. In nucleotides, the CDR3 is TGTGCCAGCAGTCCAGCGACAGGGGAAGGAGAAAAACTGTTTTTT. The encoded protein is CASSPATGEGEKLFF.

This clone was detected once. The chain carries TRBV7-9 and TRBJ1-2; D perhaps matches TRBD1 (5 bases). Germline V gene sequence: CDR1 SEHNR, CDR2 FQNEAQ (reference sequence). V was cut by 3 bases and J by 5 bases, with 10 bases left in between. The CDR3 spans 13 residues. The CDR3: CASSLGTGYGYTF. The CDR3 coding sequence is TGTGCCAGCAGCTTGGGAACAGGTTATGGCTACACCTTC. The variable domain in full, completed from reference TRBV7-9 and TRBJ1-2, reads DTGVSQNPRHKITKRGQNVTFRCDPISEHNRLYWYRQTLGQGPEFLTYFQNEAQLEKSRLLSDRFSAERPKGSFSTLEIQRTEQGDSAMYLCASSLGTGYGYTFGSGTRLTVV.

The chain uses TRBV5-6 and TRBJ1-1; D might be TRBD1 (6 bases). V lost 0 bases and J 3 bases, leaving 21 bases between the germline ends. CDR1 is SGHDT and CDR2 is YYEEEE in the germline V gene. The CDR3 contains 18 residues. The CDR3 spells CASSLEGSRGILDTEAFF. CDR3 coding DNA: TGTGCCAGCAGCTTGGAAGGATCCAGGGGCATTTTAGACACTGAAGCTTTCTTT.

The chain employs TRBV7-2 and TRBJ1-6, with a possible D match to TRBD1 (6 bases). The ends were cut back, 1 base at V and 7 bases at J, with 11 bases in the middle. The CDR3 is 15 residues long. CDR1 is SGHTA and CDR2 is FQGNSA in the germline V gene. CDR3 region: CASSLDRDGNSPLHF. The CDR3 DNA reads TGTGCCAGCAGCTTAGACAGGGACGGGAATTCACCCCTCCACTTT.